This T cell receptor (beta chain) was captured by sequencing in a study of blood T cells in healthy people across ages. Healthy Caucasians from Russia aged about 6 to 100 served as donors. The extraction recovered at least 5 micrograms of total RNA per sample. The CDR3 consists of 16 residues. From germline, CDR1 is SGHTA and CDR2 FQGNSA. The V gene end was trimmed by 5 bases and the J gene end by 7 bases; junction bases not matched to a gene: 10. Combining a sample-barcoded 5' primer with a J-beta primer mix, a second PCR ran for about 7 to 12 cycles. TCRdb itself ran the 5' RACE reads through MiXCR, one entry per CDR3 protein. Among hundreds of thousands of distinct CDR3 sequences listed, 52% were seen once. This clonotype has a handful of counts.

This TCR derives from an elderly woman in good health. The chain joins TRBV7-2 to TRBJ2-2, with 10 nucleotides matching TRBD1. Sequenced sample: blood. The chain's CDR3 is CASSPRGQGIGGELFF. The CDR3 nucleotides read TGTGCCAGCAGCCCTAGGGGACAGGGGATCGGCGGGGAGCTGTTTTTT.